These T cell receptor beta chains were read from a single sample in a study of shared clonotypes between healthy human individuals. Sequencing was performed with immunoSEQ multiplex PCR; in TCRdb, only in-frame clones are kept and a portion is missing. The table includes about 2 million clones, 90% to 95% detected once. Sequenced: naive CD4+ T cells sorted from blood. Every receptor here comes from a man younger than 35 in good health. Each CDR3 is given with its conserved first and last residue. D genes are given only for firm matches. Only part of the rows carry a size: once, few, many, or a class if the clone is expanded.

clone_size,v_call,j_call,d_call,cdr3_aa,cdr3_nt
.,TRBV27,TRBJ1-1,TRBD1,CASGTGGLNTEAFF,TGTGCCAGCGGGACAGGGGGTTTGAACACTGAAGCTTTCTTT
.,TRBV2,TRBJ2-5,.,CASSEETQYF,TGTGCCAGTAGTGAGGAGACCCAGTACTTC
.,TRBV11-2,TRBJ2-1,.,CASSLDLNNEQFF,TGTGCCAGCAGCTTAGACTTAAACAATGAGCAGTTCTTC
.,TRBV2,TRBJ1-6,.,CASSEAEAVLSPLHF,TGTGCCAGCAGTGAAGCGGAGGCGGTCCTTTCACCCCTCCACTTT
once,TRBV7-9,TRBJ2-5,.,CASSISWTDLWYF,TGTGCCAGCAGCATCTCGTGGACAGATCTCTGGTACTTC
.,TRBV2,TRBJ2-1,TRBD2,CARETSGGAFGQFF,TGTGCCAGAGAGACTAGCGGGGGGGCTTTTGGGCAGTTCTTC
.,TRBV7-9,TRBJ2-4,TRBD1,CASSLTGQLAKNIQYF,TGTGCCAGCAGCCTAACGGGACAGCTAGCCAAAAACATTCAGTACTTC
.,TRBV4-2,TRBJ2-7,TRBD1,CASSPAGAGQGAYEQYF,TGTGCCAGCAGCCCCGCCGGTGCGGGACAGGGGGCCTACGAGCAGTACTTC
.,TRBV4-2,TRBJ2-7,TRBD2,CASSQDLAGGRYEQYF,TGTGCCAGCAGCCAAGACCTAGCGGGGGGCCGCTACGAGCAGTACTTC
.,TRBV28,TRBJ1-5,.,CASSFRGLSGLQPQHF,TGTGCCAGCAGTTTCCGTGGGCTCTCCGGCCTTCAGCCCCAGCATTTT
.,TRBV27,TRBJ1-4,.,CASSPLTPAEKLFF,TGTGCCAGCAGCCCGTTAACCCCTGCGGAAAAACTGTTTTTT
.,TRBV19,TRBJ1-1,TRBD1,CASNARDRGSTEAFF,TGTGCCAGTAACGCCCGGGACAGGGGGTCCACTGAAGCTTTCTTT
.,TRBV11-2,TRBJ2-7,.,CASSLASGGPYEQYF,TGTGCCAGCAGCTTAGCGTCCGGGGGACCCTACGAGCAGTACTTC
.,TRBV11-3,TRBJ2-7,.,CASTLLDRYEQYF,TGTGCCAGCACCCTCCTGGACCGCTACGAGCAGTACTTC